This T cell receptor beta chain came from a study of OX40 agonist ivuxolimab in advanced cancers. TCRdb's table, derived via immunoSEQ multiplex PCR, lists solely in-frame clones and lacks some. The sample has over 55,000 clones, about four fifths seen once; the top ten hold around 0.8%. The CDR3 is made up of 17 amino acids. The ends were cut back, 4 bases at V and 5 bases at J, with 25 bases in the middle. Germline-derived CDR1 and CDR2 are SGDLS and YYNGEE. This TCR derives from an adult with an advanced solid tumor such as melanoma, head and neck, liver or kidney cancer. The chain recombines TRBV9 with TRBJ2-7, with D possibly matching TRBD2 (7 bases). The sequencing used CD4+ or CD8+ T cells sorted from blood, collected in a trial of the OX40 agonist ivuxolimab. Here the CDR3 reads CASSPGVGRGSWDEQYF. CDR3 DNA sequence: TGTGCCAGCAGCCCAGGCGTGGGGAGGGGGAGTTGGGACGAGCAGTACTTC. Full variable domain (rest looked up from reference TRBV9 and TRBJ2-7): DSGVTQTPKHLITATGQRVTLRCSPRSGDLSVYWYQQSLDQGLQFLIQYYNGEERAKGNILERFSAQQFPDLHSELNLSSLELGDSALYFCASSPGVGRGSWDEQYFGPGTRLTVT.